Below are 11 T cell receptor beta chains sequenced from a single sample in a study of blood T cells in healthy people across ages. A sample-barcoded 5' primer and a J-beta primer mix were used in a second PCR of about 7 to 11 cycles. One entry per CDR3 protein results from TCRdb running MiXCR on the 5' RACE reads. The sample consists of 450,000 to 700,000 distinct CDR3 sequences, approximately 25% of them appearing once. Sequencing input: blood. The receptors here all came from a woman between 65 and 79 years old in good health.

A few counts support this clonotype. The chain uses TRBV7-8 and TRBJ1-6, with 7 bases aligning to TRBD1. This CDR3 spans 16 amino acids. Germline loops: CDR1 SGHVS, CDR2 FQNEAQ. The V segment lost 5 bases and the J segment 7 bases; nucleotides outside the gene matches: 11. CDR3 DNA: TGTGCCAGCAGCCTAAGACAGGGACGAGGAAATTCACCCCTCCACTTT. This encodes CASSLRQGRGNSPLHF.

The rearrangement uses TRBV20-1 and TRBJ2-5, with D maybe TRBD2 (5 bases). Germline CDR1 and CDR2: DFQATT and SNEGSKA (reference sequence). The V end lost 7 bases, the J end lost 1 base, and 13 bases lay between the germline ends. The CDR3 covers 13 residues. The CDR3 reads CSVWESGQETQYF. The DNA for the CDR3 is TGCAGTGTCTGGGAGAGCGGCCAAGAGACCCAGTACTTC.

This clonotype came up a few times. The chain has TRBV5-1 and TRBJ1-2; the match to TRBD1 covers 9 bases. The CDR3 is 16 amino acids. Germline assignment: CDR1 SGHRS and CDR2 YFSETQ. Unmatched junction bases numbered 12, after V lost 4 bases and J lost 5 bases. Here the CDR3 reads CASSRGETGGGYGYTF. DNA of the CDR3: TGCGCCAGCAGCCGTGGGGAGACAGGGGGGGGTTATGGCTACACCTTC. Full variable domain (outside the CDR3, taken from reference TRBV5-1 and TRBJ1-2): KAGVTQTPRYLIKTRGQQVTLSCSPISGHRSVSWYQQTPGQGLQFLFEYFSETQRNKGNFPGRFSGRQFSNSRSEMNVSTLELGDSALYLCASSRGETGGGYGYTFGSGTRLTVV.

The J gene is TRBJ2-5, the V gene TRBV7-2; 10 bases are a match to TRBD2. The V gene's germline CDR1 is SGHTA and CDR2 FQGNSA. V lost 7 bases to trimming and J lost 3 bases; unmatched junction nucleotides: 8. This CDR3 has 15 amino acids. CDR3 DNA sequence: TGTGCCAGCACCTCTCAAGCGGGGGGGGAAGAGACCCAGTACTTC. Its protein product is CASTSQAGGEETQYF.

This clonotype showed up just a few times. This may come from a read error, since a much larger clone is one base off. The chain has TRBV11-3 and TRBJ1-5, with a tentative D call TRBD1 (5 bases). The CDR3 sequence is 13 residues long. Germline CDR1 reads SGHNT; CDR2 reads YENEEA. The CDR3 sequence is CASSLGGNQPHHF. In DNA, the CDR3 is TGTGCCAGCAGCTTAGGGGGCAATCAGCCCCATCATTTT. Using reference TRBV11-3 and TRBJ1-5 for the parts outside the CDR3, the full variable domain is EAGVVQSPRYKIIEKKQPVAFWCNPISGHNTLYWYLQNLGQGPELLIRYENEEAVDDSQLPKDRFSAERLKGVDSTLKIQPAELGDSAVYLCASSLGGNQPHHFGDGTRLSIL.

The chain couples TRBV3-1 to TRBJ2-3; possibly TRBD2 for D (6 bases). The CDR3 is 16 residues long. Trimming took 0 bases from V and 2 from J, leaving 12 bases between them. Germline V gene data show CDR1 as LGHDT and CDR2 as YNNKEL (reference sequence). The CDR3 is CASSQDLAGNTDTQYF. In DNA form, the CDR3 reads TGTGCCAGCAGCCAAGATTTGGCGGGGAACACAGATACGCAGTATTTT.

This clonotype came up a few times. The rearrangement links TRBV3-1 to TRBJ2-3, with TRBD2 matching 7 bases. Trimming at V came to 4 bases and at J to 2 bases, leaving 9 bases not matched to a gene. Germline lookup yields CDR1 LGHDT and CDR2 YNNKEL (reference sequence). The CDR3 is 16 amino acids. This chain's CDR3 is CASSLVGAGYTDTQYF. The CDR3 coding sequence is TGTGCCAGCAGCCTCGTAGGAGCGGGGTACACAGATACGCAGTATTTT.

A few counts support this clonotype. Its ends do not fully match the called genes, so a read error is possible. The V and J genes are TRBV27 and TRBJ2-5, with 16 nucleotides matching TRBD2. Germline CDR1 is MNHEY and CDR2 is SMNVEV (reference sequence). The CDR3 loop spans 15 amino acids. The CDR3 spells CASSATGTSGGESFF. The CDR3 coding sequence is TGTGCCAGCAGCGCCACCGGGACTAGCGGGGGGGAGTCGTTCTTC.

The sample holds many counts of this clonotype. The gene calls are TRBV7-2 and TRBJ1-1; D unresolved. CDR1 and CDR2 (germline): SGHTA, FQGNSA. V gave up 4 bases and J gave up 2 bases, with 8 bases separating them. The CDR3 has 13 residues. DNA for the CDR3: TGTGCCAGCAGCTCCTGGGCCAACACTGAAGCTTTCTTT. Amino acid sequence: CASSSWANTEAFF.

A note on this clonotype: One end of the junction fails to match germline, which may point to a read error. The chain combines TRBV9 with TRBJ2-6, with no clear D. The CDR3 consists of 17 residues. Per the germline V gene, CDR1 is SGDLS and CDR2 is YYNGEE. The CDR3 nucleotides are TGTACCAGCAGCGTAGGCCTCTGGGCATCTGGGGCCAACGTCCTGACTTTC. This encodes CTSSVGLWASGANVLTF.

V usage is TRBV10-3 and J usage is TRBJ1-2; TRBD1 matches 8 bases. The trim removed 8 bases at V and 8 bases at J, leaving 10 bases unmatched. There are 13 residues in the CDR3. The germline gives CDR1 ENHRY, CDR2 SYGVKD. This chain's CDR3 is CAISPTGGGGYTF. The CDR3 coding sequence is TGTGCCATCTCTCCTACAGGGGGAGGAGGCTACACCTTC.